Listed here are 6 T cell receptor beta chains from one sample, sequenced in a study of blood T cell repertoires in COVID-19. Data came from immunoSEQ multiplex PCR; TCRdb stores just in-frame clones and leaves some out. The table has roughly 98,000 clones, around four fifths seen once; the top ten hold roughly 12%. What was sequenced was peripheral blood. All receptors derive from a woman in her sixties or seventies with active or convalescent COVID-19.

This clone was seen a single time. One end of the junction is discordant with germline, which a read error may explain. The chain combines TRBV2 with TRBJ2-5; possibly TRBD1 for D (6 bases). CDR1 is SNHLY, CDR2 FYNNEI, per germline. The CDR3 totals 13 residues. The DNA for the CDR3 is TGTGCCAGCAGTAACTTACCAGGACAGCCATCAAACTTC. This sequence encodes CASSNLPGQPSNF.

The chain joins TRBV28 to TRBJ1-2, with 8 bases fitting TRBD1. Per the germline V gene, CDR1 is MDHEN and CDR2 is SYDVKM. The ends lost 3 bases at V and 4 bases at J; junction bases unmatched: 4. The CDR3 has 14 residues. The CDR3 bases are TGTGCCAGCAGTTTGACAGGGGAACCCTATGGCTACACCTTC. Its protein product is CASSLTGEPYGYTF.

This clone was seen a handful of times. The genes are TRBV3-1 (or the pseudogene TRBV3-2) and TRBJ1-1; no clear D. Looked up from germline, CDR1 is LGHDT and CDR2 is YNNKEL (reference sequence). This CDR3 spans 12 amino acids. V lost 3 bases to trimming and J lost 7 bases, with 9 bases between them. The CDR3 DNA reads as TGTGCCAGCAGCCAGAGCGGCGGTGAAGCTTTCTTT. Amino acid sequence: CASSQSGGEAFF.

This chain uses TRBV7-9 with TRBJ1-2, with D perhaps matching TRBD1 (5 bases). The CDR3 extends over 14 amino acids. V lost 6 bases and J 1 base, leaving 12 bases between the germline ends. CDR1 is SEHNR and CDR2 is FQNEAQ in the germline V gene (reference sequence). CDR3 DNA sequence: TGTGCCAGCAGGCGACAGAGAGTTAACTATGGCTACACCTTC. This codes for CASRRQRVNYGYTF.

CDR3 protein: CASSKGGESEKLFF. Here the CDR3 DNA reads TGTGCCAGCAGCAAAGGGGGCGAATCTGAAAAACTGTTTTTT. V gene TRBV21-1 combines with J gene TRBJ1-4; TRBD1, the table's D call, lacks a check against the DNA. TRBV21-1 is shown as a pseudogene. The CDR3 contains 14 residues.

The chain has TRBV5-4 and TRBJ2-7; 7 bases fit TRBD1. There are 14 residues in the CDR3. Germline V gene lookup returns CDR1 SGHNT and CDR2 YYREEE (reference sequence). J was trimmed by 0 bases and V by 3 bases; bases with no gene match: 3. The CDR3 region has the DNA TGTGCCAGCAGCTCCGGGACAGTCTCCTACGAGCAGTACTTC. It encodes CASSSGTVSYEQYF.